This record concerns one T cell receptor beta chain sequence. The antigen is undetermined. Separate from the approximately 720-subject first cohort, the roughly 120-subject validation cohort was the one that the donors belonged to. The sample is drawn from a study of cytomegalovirus exposure and HLA in healthy donors. General study results and limits: Subsequent analysis of the approximately 110 validation repertoires found a tendency for first-cohort TCR clusters to co-occur.

Profiling relied on immunoSEQ multiplex PCR, and the TCRdb table lists in-frame clones only, not all of them. The sample has some 80,000 clones; 85% to 95% are singletons. Germline-derived CDR1 and CDR2 are MGHRA and YSYEKL. The CDR3 length is 14 residues. The J segment lost 4 bases and the V segment lost 3 bases, leaving 5 bases of the junction unmatched. Sequencing was performed on PBMCs. The receptor was isolated from a woman between 18 and 29 years old in good health and CMV-seronegative. V usage is TRBV4-1 and J usage is TRBJ1-1, with TRBD1 matching 7 bases. For the CDR3, the DNA is TGCGCCAGCAGCCAGGACAGGTGGCGCACTGAAGCTTTCTTT. Protein product: CASSQDRWRTEAFF.